This paragraph reports one T cell receptor (beta chain). The target antigen is unknown. This specimen belongs to a study of blood T cells in healthy people across ages. The study's findings and limits: Comparison with aged donors showed that long-lived donors had more naive CD4+ cells and higher diversity. Older individuals had lower TCR beta diversity per million T cells (the decline was roughly linear). Changes seen in expanded clonotypes were possibly confounded by donor CMV status left unknown.

A second PCR of about 6 to 11 cycles used a sample-barcoded 5' primer and a J-beta primer mix. TCRdb called the 5' RACE reads again in MiXCR, with one record for every CDR3 protein. The repertoire consists of about 1 million distinct CDR3 sequences, with over 35% occurring once and the leading ten covering over 15%. Germline assignment: CDR1 SGHTA and CDR2 FQGNSA. CDR3 length equals 15 residues. The chain employs TRBV7-2 and TRBJ2-5, with TRBD2 matching 14 bases. The tail of the sequence fits TRBJ2-7 better, so the J call may be wrong. The clonotype was recovered from a woman aged 55-69 years in good health. Sequencing was done on a sample of blood. CDR3 protein: CASSPTSGRAVEQYF. DNA of the CDR3: TGTGCCAGCAGCCCGACTAGCGGGAGGGCGGTCGAGCAGTACTTC.